A single sample gave rise to the 20 T cell receptor beta chains below, sequenced in a study of T cell responses to AZD1222 COVID-19 vaccine. TCRdb's table, derived via immunoSEQ multiplex PCR, lists solely in-frame clones and lacks some. The sample lists 120,000 or so clones, around 87% occurring once. Material: peripheral blood, obtained on day 0 of AZD1222 vaccination. These TCRs come from an adult in good health.

The rearrangement uses TRBV5-5 and TRBJ2-1; weak D call: TRBD1 (6 bases). The V and J ends lost 3 bases and 7 bases respectively, with 17 bases between them. Germline CDR1 reads SGHKS; CDR2 reads YYEKEE (reference sequence). The length of the CDR3 is 15 residues. The CDR3 protein is CASSWADSRSNEQFF. In DNA, the CDR3 is TGTGCCAGCAGCTGGGCGGACAGCCGATCTAATGAGCAGTTCTTC. The full variable domain, completed using reference TRBV5-5 and TRBJ2-1, is DAGVTQSPTHLIKTRGQQVTLRCSPISGHKSVSWYQQVLGQGPQFIFQYYEKEERGRGNFPDRFSARQFPNYSSELNVNALLLGDSALYLCASSWADSRSNEQFFGPGTRLTVL.

The chain recombines TRBV27 with TRBJ2-7, with no clear D. V was pared by 5 bases and J by 0 bases, with 17 bases between. The CDR3 length is 16 residues. CDR1 and CDR2 from the germline V gene are MNHEY and SMNVEV (reference sequence). CDR3 sequence reads: CASSPSELQSSYEQYF. DNA of the CDR3: TGTGCCAGCAGTCCCTCCGAACTCCAGAGCTCCTACGAGCAGTACTTC.

V and J are TRBV15 and TRBJ1-4; 7 bases are shared with TRBD1. The CDR3 is 16 residues long. Germline V lookup: CDR1 LNHNV, CDR2 YYDKDF (reference sequence). V was pared by 2 bases and J by 5 bases, with 8 bases of the junction left unmatched. The CDR3 DNA is TGTGCCACCAGCAGACCCAACAGGGGCGGAAATGAAAAACTGTTTTTT. Translation: CATSRPNRGGNEKLFF. The variable domain in full, completed from reference TRBV15 and TRBJ1-4, reads DAMVIQNPRYQVTQFGKPVTLSCSQTLNHNVMYWYQQKSSQAPKLLFHYYDKDFNNEADTPDNFQSRRPNTSFCFLDIRSPGLGDTAMYLCATSRPNRGGNEKLFFGSGTQLSVL.

J is TRBJ2-5 and V is TRBV4-2, with TRBD2 matching over 11 bases. With 2 bases clipped from V and 1 base from J, the junction kept 3 bases outside the gene matches. The CDR3 has 16 amino acids. In germline, CDR1 is LGHNA, CDR2 YNFKEQ. CDR3 in amino acids: CASSQRLAGLQETQYF. DNA for the CDR3: TGTGCCAGCAGCCAACGACTAGCGGGGCTCCAAGAGACCCAGTACTTC.

V usage is TRBV5-1 and J usage is TRBJ2-1; TRBD2 matches 16 bases. CDR3 length: 18 residues. Germline assignment: CDR1 SGHRS and CDR2 YFSETQ. The J segment lost 10 bases and the V segment lost 4 bases, leaving 14 bases of the junction unmatched. The CDR3 loop is CASSIGTSGGATPREQFF. CDR3 nucleotides: TGCGCCAGCAGCATCGGGACTAGCGGGGGGGCTACCCCCCGGGAGCAGTTCTTC.

CDR3 DNA sequence: TGTGCCAGCAGCCCTAGGACAGGGAGGGCCGGGGAGCTGTTTTTT. As protein: CASSPRTGRAGELFF. The V gene is TRBV7-7, the J gene TRBJ2-2; tentatively, D is TRBD1 (8 bases). Trimming cost V 5 bases and J 6 bases, with 16 bases left between them. CDR1 is SSHAT and CDR2 is FNYEAQ in the germline V gene (reference sequence). The CDR3 loop spans 15 amino acids.

V and J are TRBV2 and TRBJ1-2; D is unresolved. The CDR3 is made up of 11 amino acids. Between the trimmed V and J ends, which lost 9 bases and 5 bases, there was a span of 10 bases. Germline V CDR1 and CDR2: SNHLY, FYNNEI. The CDR3 loop reads CASYGGYGYTF. The CDR3, as DNA: TGTGCCAGTTACGGAGGGTATGGCTACACCTTC. Full variable domain (outside the CDR3, taken from reference TRBV2 and TRBJ1-2): EPEVTQTPSHQVTQMGQEVILRCVPISNHLYFYWYRQILGQKVEFLVSFYNNEISEKSEIFDDQFSVERPDGSNFTLKIRSTKLEDSAMYFCASYGGYGYTFGSGTRLTVV.

V is TRBV4-1 and J is TRBJ1-5; the D is unclear. The V and J ends lost 1 base and 4 bases respectively, with 14 bases between them. This CDR3 region has 16 residues. Germline values: CDR1 MGHRA, CDR2 YSYEKL. The CDR3 DNA sequence: TGCGCCAGCAGCCAAGTAGACGGAGGAAAAAATCAGCCCCAGCATTTT. It translates to CASSQVDGGKNQPQHF.

This clone came up a few times. This sequence joins TRBV7-6 and TRBJ1-1, with D tentatively TRBD1 (5 bases). Trimming cost V 5 bases and J 1 base, with 14 bases left between them. CDR3 length: 15 residues. CDR1 and CDR2 from the germline V gene are SGHVS and FNYEAQ. In nucleotides, the CDR3 is TGTGCCAGCAGCGCGGGACTGTGGGGGAACACTGAAGCTTTCTTT. Its translation is CASSAGLWGNTEAFF.

The V and J genes are TRBV19 and TRBJ1-2; D is possibly TRBD1 (6 bases). The CDR3 runs to 15 residues. In germline, CDR1 is LNHDA, CDR2 SQIVND (reference sequence). Trimming took 7 bases from V and 3 from J, leaving 18 bases between them. CDR3 nucleotide sequence: TGTGCCAGTAAGAATTCGGCAGGGACATACTATGGCTACACCTTC. This translates into CASKNSAGTYYGYTF.

The CDR3 reads CASGWRDRGSYEQYF. CDR3 DNA sequence: TGTGCTAGTGGTTGGAGGGACAGGGGCTCCTACGAGCAGTACTTC. V is TRBV12-5 and J is TRBJ2-7; the match to TRBD1 covers 10 bases. Germline CDR1 reads LGHNT; CDR2 reads FRNRAP. After removal of 4 bases from V and 0 bases from J, the junction contained 3 bases not matched to a gene. The CDR3 runs to 15 residues.

This clone was counted a few times. This chain uses TRBV6-5 with TRBJ1-2, with 8 bases matching TRBD1. Germline CDR1 reads MNHEY; CDR2 reads SVGAGI. CDR3 length: 14 residues. Unmatched junction bases numbered 7, after V lost 2 bases and J lost 8 bases. The chain's CDR3 is CASSYPGQGGGYTF. DNA for the CDR3: TGTGCCAGCAGTTACCCTGGACAGGGAGGCGGCTACACCTTC.

This sequence joins TRBV7-8 and TRBJ2-3; D unresolved. V was shortened by 5 bases and J by 1 base, with 13 bases between the two germline ends. The CDR3 length is 15 residues. Germline V gene sequence: CDR1 SGHVS, CDR2 FQNEAQ. Here the CDR3 DNA reads TGTGCCAGCAGCCTAAAGGCCACAGGCACAGATACGCAGTATTTT. Amino acids: CASSLKATGTDTQYF.

The chain has TRBV6-5 and TRBJ2-7; tentative D call: TRBD1 (6 bases). The germline V gene encodes CDR1 MNHEY and CDR2 SVGAGI. The CDR3 is 15 residues long. V was shortened by 4 bases and J by 7 bases, with 20 bases between the two germline ends. The CDR3 is CASSSLHREWGEQYF. In nucleotides, the CDR3 is TGTGCCAGCAGTTCCCTACACAGGGAATGGGGGGAGCAGTACTTC.

The chain combines TRBV20-1 with TRBJ2-1; D possibly uses TRBD1 or TRBD2 (5 bases each). Germline CDR1 reads DFQATT; CDR2 reads SNEGSKA (reference sequence). The length of the CDR3 is 10 residues. V was trimmed by 5 bases and J by 10 bases, leaving 9 bases between them. The CDR3 DNA follows: TGCAGTGCTTCCGGGGCCGAGCAGTTCTTC. Protein sequence: CSASGAEQFF.

Only a few counts were recorded for this clone. The V and J genes are TRBV6-1 and TRBJ1-5; the match to TRBD1 covers 9 bases. Germline CDR1 MNHNS, CDR2 SASEGT. CDR3 length equals 20 residues. V was clipped by 2 bases and J by 0 bases; unmatched bases: 14. The CDR3 coding sequence is TGTGCCAGCAGTGAATGGCCCCCGGGACAGGGAGTTAATAGCAATCAGCCCCAGCATTTT. Translated: CASSEWPPGQGVNSNQPQHF.

This sequence joins TRBV5-4 and TRBJ2-2; D perhaps matches TRBD2 (5 bases). Germline assignment: CDR1 SGHNT and CDR2 YYREEE (reference sequence). The CDR3 loop spans 14 amino acids. V lost 1 base, J lost 3 bases, and 7 bases lay in between. CDR3 in amino acids: CASSLMRDTGELFF. The CDR3, as DNA: TGTGCCAGCAGCTTGATGAGGGACACCGGGGAGCTGTTTTTT.

V gene TRBV7-6 combines with J gene TRBJ2-7, with 11 bases that match TRBD1. This CDR3 contains 12 residues. Per the germline V gene, CDR1 is SGHVS and CDR2 is FNYEAQ. Germline trimming cut 5 bases from V and 7 bases from J; bases unmatched to any gene: 1. The DNA of the CDR3 is TGTGCCAGCAGCGGGGACAGGGGGGAGCAGTACTTC. Its protein is CASSGDRGEQYF.

V gene TRBV7-6 combines with J gene TRBJ2-3; the match to TRBD2 covers 9 bases. The ends lost 5 bases at V and 6 bases at J; junction bases unmatched: 15. Germline values: CDR1 SGHVS, CDR2 FNYEAQ. CDR3 length: 17 amino acids. The CDR3 loop reads CASSPSGRGGPWDTQYF. The CDR3 DNA sequence: TGTGCCAGCAGCCCCTCCGGGCGGGGGGGGCCCTGGGATACGCAGTATTTT.

A single count supports this clone. The gene calls are TRBV5-5 and TRBJ2-7, with D tentatively TRBD1 or TRBD2 (5 bases each). Germline-derived CDR1 and CDR2 are SGHKS and YYEKEE (reference sequence). This CDR3 contains 12 residues. V was trimmed by 7 bases and J by 2 bases, leaving 10 bases between them. CDR3 DNA sequence: TGTGCCAGCGCCGGGGCTACCTACGAGCAGTACTTC. It is translated as CASAGATYEQYF. Together with reference TRBV5-5 and TRBJ2-7, the CDR3 gives the full variable domain: DAGVTQSPTHLIKTRGQQVTLRCSPISGHKSVSWYQQVLGQGPQFIFQYYEKEERGRGNFPDRFSARQFPNYSSELNVNALLLGDSALYLCASAGATYEQYFGPGTRLTVT.